A selection of T cell receptor beta chains follows, all from one sample in a study of T cell repertoires in cytomegalovirus infection. The antigens for these receptors are not known. TCRdb re-called the reads through MiXCR, storing one row per CDR3 protein. The sample contains hundreds of thousands of distinct CDR3 sequences, approximately 33% of which appear only once. The starting material was cultured PBMCs, obtained from culture after CMV antigen stimulation. These receptor sequences come from a human donor in good health (CMV status not recorded). Some clones in this sample may be carry-over from other donors' samples. The CDR3 runs from the conserved cysteine through the conserved F or W. D genes are given only for firm matches. Expanded clones are given a class, and other clones once, few, many or no size at all.

d_call,v_call,j_call,clone_size,cdr3_aa,cdr3_nt
TRBD2,TRBV7-2,TRBJ2-5,few,CASSLGGRMGGQETQYF,TGTGCCAGCAGCTTGGGGGGGAGGATGGGGGGGCAAGAGACCCAGTACTTC
-,TRBV11-2,TRBJ2-1,once,CASSLLGIQRNEQFF,TGTGCCAGCAGCTTGCTCGGGATCCAGCGCAATGAGCAGTTCTTC
TRBD1,TRBV11-2,TRBJ2-1,-,CASSGYRGRPFNEQFF,TGTGCCAGCAGCGGGTACAGGGGGCGCCCCTTCAATGAGCAGTTCTTC
TRBD1,TRBV12-3/TRBV12-4,TRBJ1-6,-,CASSRGQVTLPLHF,TGTGCCAGCAGCAGGGGACAGGTGACTTTACCCCTCCACTTT
TRBD2,TRBV20-1,TRBJ2-1,-,CSARGPGGSYNEQFF,TGCAGTGCTAGAGGTCCGGGAGGCTCCTACAATGAGCAGTTCTTC
TRBD1,TRBV20-1,TRBJ1-1,-,CSARDPGQGRNTEAFF,TGCAGTGCTAGAGATCCGGGACAGGGGAGGAACACTGAAGCTTTCTTT
-,TRBV12-3/TRBV12-4,TRBJ2-3,-,CASSTLVGVTDTQYF,TGTGCCAGCAGTACCCTAGTGGGAGTCACAGATACGCAGTATTTT
-,TRBV2,TRBJ2-6,-,CASSEEGISGANVLTF,TGTGCCAGCAGTGAAGAGGGTATCTCTGGGGCCAACGTCCTGACTTTC
-,TRBV2,TRBJ2-1,few,CASSALDEQFF,TGTGCCAGCAGTGCCTTGGATGAGCAGTTCTTC
-,TRBV2,TRBJ2-1,-,CASSEWTPEQFF,TGTGCCAGCAGTGAGTGGACACCCGAGCAGTTCTTC
-,TRBV7-6,TRBJ1-1,many,CASSGPNTEAFF,TGTGCCAGCAGCGGACCTAACACTGAAGCTTTCTTT
TRBD1,TRBV20-1,TRBJ2-1,-,CSASRRQGDNEQFF,TGCAGTGCTTCACGAAGACAGGGGGACAATGAGCAGTTCTTC
TRBD1,TRBV4-1,TRBJ2-7,-,CASSRRQGVEPYEQYF,TGCGCCAGCAGCCGCCGACAGGGGGTCGAACCATACGAGCAGTACTTC
TRBD1,TRBV7-9,TRBJ2-7,few,CASSLGQHSEQYF,TGTGCCAGCAGCCTGGGACAGCACAGCGAGCAGTACTTC
-,TRBV25-1,TRBJ2-3,-,CASSEYPGDTQYF,TGTGCCAGCAGTGAATATCCGGGCGATACGCAGTATTTT
TRBD1,TRBV20-1,TRBJ1-2,few,CSAWGQGFGYGYTF,TGCAGTGCTTGGGGACAGGGGTTTGGCTATGGCTACACCTTC
-,TRBV6-1,TRBJ1-2,-,CASSLRDLYDYYGYTF,TGTGCCAGCAGTCTGCGGGACCTCTATGATTATTATGGCTACACCTTC
TRBD1,TRBV20-1,TRBJ1-6,-,CSAPVGGWTGSGSPLHF,TGCAGTGCTCCGGTAGGCGGGTGGACAGGGTCAGGGTCACCCCTCCACTTT
-,TRBV12-5,TRBJ1-2,-,CASGPPSGDNNYGYTF,TGTGCTAGTGGCCCCCCGTCCGGCGACAACAACTATGGCTACACCTTC
-,TRBV19,TRBJ2-1,-,CASSIGSHGNEQFF,TGTGCCAGTAGTATAGGTAGTCATGGGAATGAGCAGTTCTTC
-,TRBV6-1,TRBJ2-3,many,CASSYTRDTQYF,TGTGCCAGCAGCTACACCAGAGATACGCAGTATTTT
TRBD2,TRBV2,TRBJ2-7,-,CASRERRGGRYEQYF,TGTGCCAGCCGTGAAAGGCGGGGGGGCCGGTACGAGCAGTACTTC
-,TRBV2,TRBJ1-5,-,CASSDGIQPQHF,TGTGCCAGCAGTGACGGGATTCAGCCCCAGCATTTT
-,TRBV7-2,TRBJ2-3,many,CASSLAGARSTDTQYF,TGTGCCAGCAGCTTAGCGGGGGCACGTAGCACAGATACGCAGTATTTT
-,TRBV10-3,TRBJ2-6,few,CAISLGATVSGANVLTF,TGTGCCATCAGTTTGGGTGCTACCGTCTCTGGGGCCAACGTCCTGACTTTC
-,TRBV18,TRBJ1-3,-,CASSPVESGNTIYF,TGTGCCAGCTCTCCTGTAGAATCTGGAAACACCATATATTTT